This record covers a single T cell receptor (beta chain). The data derive from a study of blood T cell repertoires in COVID-19. At the level of the study: Italy, Spain and the United States were the sources of the convalescent and acute COVID-19 samples. T cells, B-cell-depleted T cells, or PBMCs supplied cDNA or gDNA.

How the authors handled the data: Researchers report that nucleated cell counts were estimated from reference gene primer amplification. Sequencing used immunoSEQ multiplex PCR; TCRdb keeps in-frame clones, though not all of them. The V and J calls and clone size were taken over from that table, and D and trimming were inferred from the DNA. This table has 70,000 to 95,000 clones, around 89% appearing once. The CDR3 covers 12 residues. The V end lost 6 bases, the J end lost 9 bases, and 12 bases lay between the germline ends. From germline, CDR1 is KGHSH and CDR2 LQKENI. Sequencing input: peripheral blood. The rearrangement joins TRBV18 to TRBJ2-1; D unresolved. The TCR originated in a woman of 80 years or more with active COVID-19. The CDR3 protein is CASSPTAAEQFF. The CDR3 DNA sequence: TGTGCCAGCTCGCCGACTGCTGCTGAGCAGTTCTTC.